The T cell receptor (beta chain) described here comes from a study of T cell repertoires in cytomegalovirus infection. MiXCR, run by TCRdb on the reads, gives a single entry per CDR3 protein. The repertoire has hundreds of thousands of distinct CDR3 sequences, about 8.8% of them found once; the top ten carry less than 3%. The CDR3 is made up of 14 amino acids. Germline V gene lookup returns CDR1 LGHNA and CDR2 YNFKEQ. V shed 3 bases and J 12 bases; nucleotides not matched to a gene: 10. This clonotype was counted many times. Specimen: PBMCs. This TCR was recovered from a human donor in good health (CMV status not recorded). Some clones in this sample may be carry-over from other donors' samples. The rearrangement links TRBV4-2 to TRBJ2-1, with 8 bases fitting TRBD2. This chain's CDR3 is CASSQRGSGEGQFF. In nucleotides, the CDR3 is TGTGCCAGCAGCCAGCGAGGTAGCGGGGAAGGGCAGTTCTTC.